This TCR beta chain was documented in a study of CXCR3-negative and CXCR3-positive naive CD8 T cells. In the case of this clonotype: Its cognate antigen is unknown.

Study results and caveats: Compared with CXCR3-negative naive cells, CXCR3-positive naive cells showed more hydrophobic TRB CDR3s. Post-cryopreservation CXCR3 expression was partly diminished, and the bulk of assays employed fresh PBMCs. Naive subsets did not differ in surface CD5, and TRB CDR3 properties served to infer TCR strength.

5' RACE that incorporated UMI labels was used to prepare the TRB cDNA libraries. TCRdb reprocessed the 5' RACE reads, keeping one entry per CDR3 protein, no DNA. This sample contains 70,000 to 95,000 distinct CDR3 sequences. Sequencing was carried out using naive CXCR3- CD8+ T cells from blood. Subset here: CD45RO-CCR7+CD27+CD95- naive CD8+ T cells lacking CXCR3 (TNR3-). This receptor was identified in a human donor in good health. Some clones in this sample may be carry-over from other donors' samples.

CDR3 amino acids: CATRLRGDSYEQYF. V is TRBV15 and J is TRBJ2-7. CDR3 length equals 14 residues. CDR1 is LNHNV and CDR2 is YYDKDF in the germline V gene (reference sequence).